The 13 T cell receptor beta chains given below trace back to one sample, sequenced in a study of shared clonotypes between healthy human individuals. The table came from immunoSEQ multiplex PCR; TCRdb's copy has only in-frame clones and leaves some out. The data hold approximately 2,300,000 clones, with about 90% observed a single time. Sequenced material: naive CD4+ T cells from PBMCs. Subset: CD45RA+ positively selected. The receptors were sampled from a man between 18 and 29 years old in good health. Some clones in this sample may be carry-over from other donors' samples.

Remarks on this clone: The same CDR3 can be traced to other DNA sequences in this sample. The chain uses TRBV19 and TRBJ2-5; weak D call: TRBD2 (6 bases). CDR1 and CDR2 (germline): LNHDA, SQIVND (reference sequence). The CDR3 runs 14 residues. V shed 1 base and J shed 5 bases, with 11 bases lying between them. CDR3 residues: CASSIGGGTETQYF. The CDR3 DNA reads TGTGCCAGTAGTATAGGAGGCGGGACGGAGACCCAGTACTTC.

This sequence joins TRBV14 and TRBJ2-7; tentatively, D is TRBD2 (6 bases). Trimming stripped 1 base from V and 4 bases from J, with 11 bases between. This CDR3 has 14 amino acids. Germline-derived CDR1 and CDR2 are SGHDN and FVKESK. CDR3 DNA sequence: TGTGCCAGCAGCCAAGTAGGGGAGGCGTACGAGCAGTACTTC. The encoded protein is CASSQVGEAYEQYF.

The rearrangement uses TRBV28 and TRBJ1-5; D may be TRBD1 (5 bases). The CDR3 runs 14 residues. Per the germline V gene, CDR1 is MDHEN and CDR2 is SYDVKM. V lost 11 bases to trimming and J lost 4 bases, with 18 bases between them. The CDR3 DNA sequence: TGTGCCGTACAGGTCGGCGCGATGAATCAGCCCCAGCATTTT. This gives the protein CAVQVGAMNQPQHF.

The CDR3 loop reads CAIGGAGDTDTQYF. CDR3 nucleotides: TGTGCCATCGGGGGGGCAGGGGACACAGATACGCAGTATTTT. The chain links TRBV10-3 to TRBJ2-3; possible D gene TRBD2, 7 bases. Germline CDR1 ENHRY, CDR2 SYGVKD. The CDR3 runs to 14 residues. V shed 8 bases and J shed 2 bases, with 14 bases lying between them.

V usage is TRBV25-1 and J usage is TRBJ2-1, with 10 nucleotides matching TRBD2. The CDR3 contains 16 residues. The J segment lost 6 bases and the V segment lost 1 base, leaving 6 bases of the junction unmatched. Germline CDR1 is MGHDK and CDR2 is SYGVNS. The CDR3 DNA follows: TGTGCCAGCAGTGAATTGAGCGGGAGGGCCGTCAATGAGCAGTTCTTC. It translates to CASSELSGRAVNEQFF. The whole variable domain, remainder taken from reference TRBV25-1 and TRBJ2-1, is EADIYQTPRYLVIGTGKKITLECSQTMGHDKMYWYQQDPGMELHLIHYSYGVNSTEKGDLSSESTVSRIRTEHFPLTLESARPSHTSQYLCASSELSGRAVNEQFFGPGTRLTVL.

The chain combines TRBV18 with TRBJ2-2, with D unclear. The CDR3 loop spans 12 amino acids. Germline CDR1 KGHSH, CDR2 LQKENI. The V and J ends lost 6 bases and 6 bases respectively, with 8 bases between them. The CDR3 is CASSPRSGELFF. The CDR3, as DNA: TGTGCCAGCTCCCCGAGATCCGGGGAGCTGTTTTTT.

The V and J genes are TRBV7-2 and TRBJ2-3; 7 bases are a match to TRBD1. Looked up from germline, CDR1 is SGHTA and CDR2 is FQGNSA. CDR3 length: 15 amino acids. The ends lost 3 bases at V and 1 base at J; junction bases unmatched: 4. Here the CDR3 reads CASSFDRVGTDTQYF. DNA of the CDR3: TGTGCCAGCAGCTTCGACAGGGTGGGCACAGATACGCAGTATTTT.

The rearrangement joins TRBV9 to TRBJ2-3, with D tentatively TRBD2 (6 bases). This CDR3 comprises 15 residues. Germline values: CDR1 SGDLS, CDR2 YYNGEE. With 3 bases removed from V and 5 bases from J, the gap between germline ends came to 16 bases. The chain's CDR3 is CASSAEGGLGDTQYF. The CDR3 DNA reads TGTGCCAGCAGCGCAGAGGGAGGCTTGGGAGATACGCAGTATTTT.

The rearrangement joins TRBV11-1 to TRBJ2-3, with D uncertain. This CDR3 contains 15 residues. Germline V gene data show CDR1 as SGHAT and CDR2 as FQDESV (reference sequence). V dropped 2 bases and J dropped 0 bases, with 9 bases sitting between them. CDR3 region: CASSLLKWSTDTQYF. CDR3 in DNA: TGTGCCAGCAGCTTATTAAAGTGGAGCACAGATACGCAGTATTTT.

V usage is TRBV10-3 and J usage is TRBJ2-2; D call uncertain. The germline V gene has CDR1 ENHRY and CDR2 SYGVKD. V gave up 0 bases and J gave up 6 bases, with 8 bases separating them. The CDR3 is 14 amino acids. CDR3 sequence: CAISESNLPGELFF. The DNA for the CDR3 is TGTGCCATCAGTGAGTCGAATCTCCCCGGGGAGCTGTTTTTT.

This clone has only a few counts. The chain is built from TRBV30 and TRBJ1-1, with a tentative D call TRBD1 (6 bases). This CDR3 is 14 amino acids long. Germline CDR1 reads GTSNPN; CDR2 reads SVGIG (reference sequence). The V gene lost 2 bases and the J gene lost 6 bases, with 16 bases spanning the gap. CDR3 residues: CAWSLFGGLAEAFF. As DNA, the CDR3 is TGTGCCTGGAGTCTTTTTGGGGGGCTGGCTGAAGCTTTCTTT.

At least ten counts were recorded for this clone. This chain links TRBV27 with TRBJ2-7; D unclear. The germline V gene has CDR1 MNHEY and CDR2 SMNVEV (reference sequence). The V gene lost 2 bases and the J gene lost 5 bases, with 16 bases spanning the gap. This CDR3 has 15 amino acids. In DNA, the CDR3 is TGTGCCAGCAGTTTAGGAGCCATTTCCTACGACGAGCAGTACTTC. This codes for CASSLGAISYDEQYF.

This clone appeared once. The chain employs TRBV6-5 and TRBJ2-3; 7 bases align to TRBD1. This CDR3 has 14 amino acids. After removal of 7 bases from V and 5 bases from J, the junction contained 9 bases not matched to a gene. Germline loops: CDR1 MNHEY, CDR2 SVGAGI. The CDR3 sequence: CASIDREMGDTQYF. The CDR3 DNA reads TGTGCCAGCATAGACAGGGAAATGGGAGATACGCAGTATTTT.